The 18 T cell receptor beta chains listed next were all sequenced from one sample in a study of blood T cell repertoires in COVID-19. Libraries were prepared by immunoSEQ multiplex PCR; TCRdb keeps only in-frame clonotypes and omits some of them. In the table there are about 370,000 clones, about 89% of which are singletons. The specimen was peripheral blood. All receptors derive from a woman aged 30 to 39 with COVID-19, enrolled during active disease.

V and J are TRBV29-1 and TRBJ1-1, with TRBD1 matching over 9 bases. J was trimmed by 8 bases and V by 7 bases; bases with no gene match: 11. Germline CDR1 SQVTM, CDR2 ANQGSEA. This CDR3 has 13 residues. This chain's CDR3 is CSAAGTGFSEAFF. In nucleotides, the CDR3 is TGCAGCGCCGCCGGGACAGGGTTCTCCGAAGCTTTCTTT. Full variable domain (rest looked up from reference TRBV29-1 and TRBJ1-1): SAVISQKPSRDICQRGTSLTIQCQVDSQVTMMFWYRQQPGQSLTLIATANQGSEATYESGFVIDKFPISRPNLTFSTLTVSNMSPEDSSIYLCSAAGTGFSEAFFGQGTRLTVV.

The J gene is TRBJ2-5, the V gene TRBV29-1, with a possible D match to TRBD1 (6 bases). This CDR3 region has 13 residues. Deletions cut 3 bases from V and 0 bases from J, with 8 bases between. Germline-derived CDR1 and CDR2 are SQVTM and ANQGSEA. The DNA of the CDR3 is TGCAGCGTTGACACAGGGTACCAAGAGACCCAGTACTTC. This encodes CSVDTGYQETQYF.

The chain carries TRBV10-3 and TRBJ1-2; no clear D gene. V was cut by 6 bases and J by 3 bases, with 11 bases left in between. The CDR3 is made up of 13 amino acids. The germline V gene encodes CDR1 ENHRY and CDR2 SYGVKD. The CDR3 bases are TGTGCCATCAGAATCCAGACTGACTATGGCTACACCTTC. This gives the protein CAIRIQTDYGYTF.

The chain combines TRBV9 with TRBJ2-7; TRBD2 matches at 8 bases. Germline assignment: CDR1 SGDLS and CDR2 YYNGEE. The V and J ends lost 1 base and 3 bases, in that order; junction bases with no gene match: 3. This CDR3 is built from 14 residues. This CDR3 is CASSVKTSDYEQYF. The DNA for the CDR3 is TGTGCCAGCAGCGTAAAGACTAGCGACTACGAGCAGTACTTC.

The chain couples TRBV28 to TRBJ1-4; possibly TRBD1 for D (6 bases). V gave up 8 bases and J gave up 3 bases, with 19 bases separating them. CDR3 size: 16 residues. Germline loops: CDR1 MDHEN, CDR2 SYDVKM. CDR3 DNA: TGTGCCAGCCGTAGGGGGTCCGGGCTCTCTAATGAAAAACTGTTTTTT. The encoded protein is CASRRGSGLSNEKLFF.

This chain links TRBV24-1 with TRBJ2-4; D might be TRBD1 (6 bases). Looked up from germline, CDR1 is KGHDR and CDR2 is SFDVKD. With 0 bases removed from V and 6 bases from J, the gap between germline ends came to 11 bases. This CDR3 spans 15 amino acids. The CDR3 sequence: CATSDLVDSGNIQYF. DNA of the CDR3: TGTGCCACCAGTGATTTGGTGGACAGCGGAAACATTCAGTACTTC.

The genes are TRBV19 and TRBJ2-3; 13 bases fit TRBD2. After removal of 4 bases from V and 0 bases from J, the junction contained 4 bases not matched to a gene. The CDR3 is 17 amino acids. Germline assignment: CDR1 LNHDA and CDR2 SQIVND (reference sequence). CDR3 sequence reads: CASSRTSGRPSTDTQYF. CDR3 coding DNA: TGTGCCAGTAGTAGGACTAGCGGGAGACCTAGCACAGATACGCAGTATTTT.

The chain links TRBV3-1 (or the pseudogene TRBV3-2) to TRBJ1-4; 10 bases line up with TRBD1. The junction had 7 bases not matched to a gene; V was cut back by 4 bases and J by 8 bases. The CDR3 sequence is 15 residues long. The germline gives CDR1 LGHDT, CDR2 YNNKEL (reference sequence). This CDR3 reads CASSLRQGAREKLFF. Written as DNA, the CDR3 is TGTGCCAGCAGCCTCCGACAGGGGGCGCGGGAAAAACTGTTTTTT.

The V call is TRBV6-2 or TRBV6-3, the J call TRBJ1-1; D ambiguous. CDR3 size: 13 residues. Between the trimmed V and J ends, which lost 5 bases and 0 bases, there was a span of 7 bases. From germline, CDR1 is MNHEY and CDR2 SVGEGT. The CDR3 DNA reads as TGTGCCAGCAGTCCGTACATGAACACTGAAGCTTTCTTT. This encodes CASSPYMNTEAFF.

The table lists this clone with a count of one. Additional DNA sequences in this sample encode the identical CDR3. This chain links TRBV9 with TRBJ2-1; D is possibly TRBD2 (5 bases). Germline assignment: CDR1 SGDLS and CDR2 YYNGEE. This CDR3 is 15 amino acids long. V lost 0 bases, J lost 0 bases, and 7 bases lay in between. This CDR3 is CASSVGTSSYNEQFF. The CDR3 nucleotides are TGTGCCAGCAGCGTAGGCACTAGCTCCTACAATGAGCAGTTCTTC.

The rearrangement uses TRBV3-1 (or the pseudogene TRBV3-2) and TRBJ2-7, with 9 bases aligning to TRBD1. The J segment lost 3 bases and the V segment lost 1 base, leaving 4 bases of the junction unmatched. This CDR3 comprises 15 residues. Germline CDR1 reads LGHDT; CDR2 reads YNNKEL (reference sequence). The DNA of the CDR3 is TGTGCCAGCAGCCAAGGACTGACAGGGGGCTACGAGCAGTACTTC. Translated: CASSQGLTGGYEQYF.

This chain uses TRBV7-9 with TRBJ2-5; TRBD2 agrees at 7 bases. Trimming took 4 bases from V and 5 from J; bases not matched to a gene: 10. This CDR3 spans 15 amino acids. Germline CDR1 reads SEHNR; CDR2 reads FQNEAQ (reference sequence). The CDR3 nucleotides read TGTGCCAGCAGCTCCTCCGGGACTACAACGGAGACCCAGTACTTC. Translating gives CASSSSGTTTETQYF.

CDR3 loop: CASRFNSGSPYEQYF. In DNA form, the CDR3 reads TGCGCCAGCAGGTTTAATAGCGGGAGCCCCTACGAGCAGTACTTC. This chain links TRBV5-1 with TRBJ2-7; 9 nucleotides align to TRBD2. The V gene's germline CDR1 is SGHRS and CDR2 YFSETQ. The CDR3 is 15 amino acids. J was trimmed by 2 bases and V by 5 bases; bases with no gene match: 8.

The rearrangement joins TRBV27 to TRBJ2-7; D might be TRBD2 (5 bases). The CDR3 length is 14 residues. Germline lookup yields CDR1 MNHEY and CDR2 SMNVEV (reference sequence). The germline V and J ends were trimmed by 0 bases and 0 bases, with 6 bases remaining between them. The CDR3 DNA is TGTGCCAGCAGTTTATCGGGGAGCTCCTACGAGCAGTACTTC. Its protein product is CASSLSGSSYEQYF.

The genes are TRBV27 and TRBJ2-5, with 12 bases that match TRBD1. This CDR3 has 15 amino acids. Germline V gene data show CDR1 as MNHEY and CDR2 as SMNVEV (reference sequence). Trimming at V came to 10 bases and at J to 4 bases, leaving 10 bases not matched to a gene. CDR3 in amino acids: CANKGTGGGGETQYF. CDR3 coding DNA: TGTGCCAATAAAGGGACAGGGGGCGGGGGAGAGACCCAGTACTTC.

V gene TRBV2 combines with J gene TRBJ2-2, with D possibly matching TRBD2 (6 bases). The CDR3 length is 14 residues. CDR1 SNHLY and CDR2 FYNNEI come from the germline V gene. The ends were cut back, 4 bases at V and 0 bases at J, with 6 bases in the middle. The CDR3 coding sequence is TGTGCCAGCAGTGGACTAGCGAACACCGGGGAGCTGTTTTTT. As protein: CASSGLANTGELFF.

V is TRBV29-1 and J is TRBJ2-2; maybe TRBD2 (6 bases). In germline, CDR1 is SQVTM, CDR2 ANQGSEA. Trimming stripped 0 bases from V and 3 bases from J, with 17 bases between. This CDR3 is built from 17 residues. CDR3 nucleotides: TGCAGCGTTGAAGATCTAAAGGGGCGCGGGGACACCGGGGAGCTGTTTTTT. This gives the protein CSVEDLKGRGDTGELFF.

The table lists this clone with a few counts. This chain connects TRBV5-4 to TRBJ2-7; 10 nucleotides match TRBD1. The CDR3 runs 13 residues. Germline lookup yields CDR1 SGHNT and CDR2 YYREEE (reference sequence). The trim removed 3 bases at V and 5 bases at J, leaving 2 bases unmatched. CDR3 nucleotide sequence: TGTGCCAGCAGCTGGGACAGGGGCAACGAGCAGTACTTC. Translated: CASSWDRGNEQYF.